This TCR beta chain was observed in a study of neurological immune-mediated disorders. TCRdb itself ran the 5' RACE reads through MiXCR, one entry per CDR3 protein. The data hold 50,000 to 55,000 distinct CDR3 sequences, with 10% observed a single time. The CDR3 spans 13 residues. Germline loops: CDR1 DFQATT, CDR2 SNEGSKA (reference sequence). J was trimmed by 4 bases and V by 6 bases; bases with no gene match: 9. This clonotype has a count of ten or more. Its antigen is undetermined. Broader study findings: The study found no CDR3 amino acid sequences shared by expanded clones across subjects, suggesting private repertoires in all groups.

This TCR was recovered from a man between 65 and 80 years old with HTLV-1-associated myelopathy (HAM/TSP). V usage is TRBV20-1 and J usage is TRBJ2-7; 7 bases agree with TRBD2. Sequencing was carried out using PBMCs. CDR3 in amino acids: CSAPPGLRYEQYF. CDR3 bases: TGCAGTGCCCCTCCGGGACTAAGGTACGAGCAGTACTTC.